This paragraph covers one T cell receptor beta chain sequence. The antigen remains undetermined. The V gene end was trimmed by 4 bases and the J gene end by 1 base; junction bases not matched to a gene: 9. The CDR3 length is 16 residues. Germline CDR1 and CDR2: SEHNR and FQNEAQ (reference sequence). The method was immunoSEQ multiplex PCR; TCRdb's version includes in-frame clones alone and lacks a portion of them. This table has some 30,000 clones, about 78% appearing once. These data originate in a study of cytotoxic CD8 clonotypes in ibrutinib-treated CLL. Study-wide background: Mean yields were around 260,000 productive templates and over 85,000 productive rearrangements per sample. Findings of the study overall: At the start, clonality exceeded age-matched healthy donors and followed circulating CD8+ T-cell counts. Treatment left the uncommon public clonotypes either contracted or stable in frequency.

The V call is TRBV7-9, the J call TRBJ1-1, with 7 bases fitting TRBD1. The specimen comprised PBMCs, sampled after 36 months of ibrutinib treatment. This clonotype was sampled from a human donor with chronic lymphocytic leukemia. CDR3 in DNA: TGTGCCAGCAGCTCTCCGTACGGGACAGCGAACACTGAAGCTTTCTTT. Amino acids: CASSSPYGTANTEAFF.